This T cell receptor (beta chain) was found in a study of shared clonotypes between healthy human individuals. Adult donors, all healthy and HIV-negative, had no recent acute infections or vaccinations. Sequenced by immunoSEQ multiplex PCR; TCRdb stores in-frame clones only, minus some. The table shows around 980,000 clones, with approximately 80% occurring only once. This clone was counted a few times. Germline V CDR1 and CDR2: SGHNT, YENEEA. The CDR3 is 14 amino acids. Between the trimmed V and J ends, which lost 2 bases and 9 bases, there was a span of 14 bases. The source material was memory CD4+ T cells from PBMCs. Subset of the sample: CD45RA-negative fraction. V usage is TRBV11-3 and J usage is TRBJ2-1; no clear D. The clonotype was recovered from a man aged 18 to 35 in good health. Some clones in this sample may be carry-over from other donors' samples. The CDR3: CASSLTQVVGEQFF. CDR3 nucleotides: TGTGCCAGCAGCTTAACGCAGGTCGTAGGTGAGCAGTTCTTC.